The clone carrying this T cell receptor (beta chain) was seen many times. The antigen is unknown. The sample originates from a study of T cells in Graves' hyperthyroidism and ophthalmopathy. Study-level background: Peripheral blood sampling occurred at initial diagnosis, before any treatment. Study observations and caveats: Ophthalmopathy, which appeared later, was predicted by the model a median around 6 months before onset.

Diagnosing involved the use of clinical symptoms, serum thyroxine and TRAb, thyroid ultrasound and orbital computed tomography. The length of the CDR3 is 15 residues. The V gene lost 6 bases and the J gene lost 7 bases, with 21 bases spanning the gap. CDR1 MDHEN and CDR2 SYDVKM come from the germline V gene. The TCR beta CDR3 regions underwent amplification using RNA transcripts as the source. A set of HTBI primers served as the primers for a first-round RT-PCR of the TCR CDR3. TCRdb re-analysed the multiplex PCR reads in MiXCR, keeping a single row per CDR3 protein. This table holds about 500,000 distinct CDR3 sequences, approximately 17% found once.

The chain recombines TRBV28 with TRBJ1-2; weak D call: TRBD1 (5 bases). The sequenced material came from blood. This clonotype was obtained from a woman aged 18 to 35 with Graves' ophthalmopathy. The CDR3 DNA follows: TGTGCCAGCAGGGACTTCGGGACGGCTGAGGTTGGCTACACCTTC. It translates to CASRDFGTAEVGYTF.